This T cell receptor (beta chain) is from a study of T-cell reconstitution after alpha-beta-depleted transplantation in children (dated by TCRdb to about 2016). At the level of the whole study: T-cell immune reconstitution after TCRalphabeta/CD19-depleted allogeneic hematopoietic cell transplantation in children was quantitatively tracked in the study by means of TCR repertoire profiling.

At the junction V is shortened by 0 bases and J by 0 bases; bases outside the gene matches: 8. As encoded in the germline V gene (reference sequence), CDR1 is MNHEY while CDR2 is SMNVEV. The CDR3 runs 18 residues from the cysteine to the phenylalanine. The read is trimmed to its CDR3 DNA, 54 bases read in frame from base 1. This clonotype was counted only a few times. This clone's antigen is unknown. No base-level quality is on record; no much larger clone is a single base apart. Library prep was done by PCR. The run used an Illumina HiSeq 2500. TCR library preparation used molecular barcoding, with unique molecular identifiers applied to normalize quantification of the TCRbeta repertoire. TCRdb's own reprocessing of the public reads used fastp at Q25 and MiXCR and kept productive beta chains. Rows with a matching CDR3 protein are joined into one entry that keeps the most common DNA and genes. This sample holds more than 450,000 distinct CDR3 sequences; around 18% were observed only once. The ten largest clones add up to 3% to 4% of the sample.

The V and J genes are TRBV27 and TRBJ1-5; 7 bases in between match TRBD1. The source is a human donor who donated a stem cell graft to a child with acute lymphoblastic leukemia. The sample here was PBMCs from the stem cell graft donor, taken from the stem cell graft. CDR3 protein: CASSLSAGTVYSNQPQHF. The DNA sequence is as follows: TGTGCCAGCAGTTTATCGGCCGGGACAGTCTATAGCAATCAGCCCCAGCATTTT.